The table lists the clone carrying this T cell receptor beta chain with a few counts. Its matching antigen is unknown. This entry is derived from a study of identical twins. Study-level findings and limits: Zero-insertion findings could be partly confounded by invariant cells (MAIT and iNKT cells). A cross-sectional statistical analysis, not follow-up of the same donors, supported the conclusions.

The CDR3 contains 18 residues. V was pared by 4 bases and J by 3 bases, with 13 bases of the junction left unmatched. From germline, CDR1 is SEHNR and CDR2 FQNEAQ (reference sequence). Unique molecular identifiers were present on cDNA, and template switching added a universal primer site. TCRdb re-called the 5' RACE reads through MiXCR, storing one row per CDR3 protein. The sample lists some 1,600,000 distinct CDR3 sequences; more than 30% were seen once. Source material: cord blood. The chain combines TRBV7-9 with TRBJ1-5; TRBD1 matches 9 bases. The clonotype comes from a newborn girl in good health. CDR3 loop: CASSSHFGTGNTNQPQHF. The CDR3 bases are TGTGCCAGCAGCTCGCATTTTGGGACAGGGAATACCAATCAGCCCCAGCATTTT.